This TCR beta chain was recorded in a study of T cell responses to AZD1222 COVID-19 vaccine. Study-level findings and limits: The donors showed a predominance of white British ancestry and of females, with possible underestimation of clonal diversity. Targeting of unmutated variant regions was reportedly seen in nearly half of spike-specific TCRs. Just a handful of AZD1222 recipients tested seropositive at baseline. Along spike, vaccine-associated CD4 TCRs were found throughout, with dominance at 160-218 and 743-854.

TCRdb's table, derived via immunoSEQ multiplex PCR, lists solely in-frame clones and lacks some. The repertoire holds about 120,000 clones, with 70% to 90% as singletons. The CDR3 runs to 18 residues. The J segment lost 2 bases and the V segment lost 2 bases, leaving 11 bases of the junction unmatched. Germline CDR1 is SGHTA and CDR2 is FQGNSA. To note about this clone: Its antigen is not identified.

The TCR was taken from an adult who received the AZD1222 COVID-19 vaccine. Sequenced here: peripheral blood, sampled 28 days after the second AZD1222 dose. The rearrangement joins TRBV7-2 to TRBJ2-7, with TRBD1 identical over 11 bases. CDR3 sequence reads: CASSLRTGGVDRPYEQYF. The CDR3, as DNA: TGTGCCAGCAGCTTAAGGACAGGGGGCGTTGATCGACCCTACGAGCAGTACTTC.